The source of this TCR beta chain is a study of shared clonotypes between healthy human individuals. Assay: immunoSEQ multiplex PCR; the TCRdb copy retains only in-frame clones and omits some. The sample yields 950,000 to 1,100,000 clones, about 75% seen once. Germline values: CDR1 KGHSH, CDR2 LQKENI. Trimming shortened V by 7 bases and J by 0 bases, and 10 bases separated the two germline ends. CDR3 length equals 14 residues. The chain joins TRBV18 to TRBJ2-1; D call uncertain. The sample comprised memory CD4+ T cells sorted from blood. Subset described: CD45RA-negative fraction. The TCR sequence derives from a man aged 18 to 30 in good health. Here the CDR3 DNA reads TGTGCCAGCTACGGACGCCTCTCCTACAATGAGCAGTTCTTC. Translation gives CASYGRLSYNEQFF.